This record concerns one TCR beta chain sequence. The source of the sample is a study of blood T cell repertoires in COVID-19. Study details: Material from acute and convalescent COVID-19 was sourced from the United States, Italy and Spain. PBMCs, B-cell-depleted T cells, or T cells were the source of the cDNA or gDNA that made up the material.

In the study's own analysis: Reference gene primer amplification gave nucleated cell count estimates. Profiled with immunoSEQ multiplex PCR; TCRdb holds only in-frame clones, not every one. D and trimming were read from the DNA, whereas the V and J calls and clone size are those reported in that table. The sample contains about 200,000 clones, about nine tenths of which appear only once. The V segment lost 4 bases and the J segment 7 bases; nucleotides outside the gene matches: 2. The germline V gene encodes CDR1 SGHAT and CDR2 FQNNGV. This CDR3 contains 14 residues. This TCR was sampled from a woman aged 45-65 years with acute or convalescent COVID-19. V is TRBV11-2 and J is TRBJ2-1, with 12 bases lining up with TRBD2. Sequenced input: peripheral blood. The CDR3, as DNA: TGTGCCAGCAGCTCTAGCGGGGGGGGGAATGAGCAGTTCTTC. Its protein is CASSSSGGGNEQFF.